This T cell receptor beta chain is drawn from a study of regulatory T cells in long-lasting Graves disease. The TCR beta library used iRepertoire HTBI primers with Arm-PCR amplification of CDR3. TCRdb fed the multiplex PCR reads into MiXCR, producing one record per CDR3 protein. Of 530,000 or so distinct CDR3 sequences in the sample, 15% to 20% were seen once. Germline V CDR1 and CDR2: SGHRS, YFSETQ. CDR3 length: 13 amino acids. V was trimmed by 2 bases and J by 5 bases, leaving 11 bases between them. The time point denotes: newly diagnosed GD, antithyroid drugs for less than 3 months. Extracted PBMC RNA gave rise to the TCR library. This clonotype was seen ten or more times. In addition, the sample was reused for a study of T cells in Graves' hyperthyroidism and ophthalmopathy. That study reports: The hyperthyroidism patients had all been newly diagnosed, and their disease duration was under 2 months. Their ages ranged from 18 to 65 years. Appearing also in blood were most of the thyroid clonotypes expanded above 0.001.

The clonotype originates from a man aged 18 to 29 with Graves disease. Source: peripheral blood mononuclear cells (PBMCs), taken at new diagnosis, from a patient treated with antithyroid drugs. The chain uses TRBV5-1 and TRBJ2-7; possible D gene TRBD1, 6 bases. This chain's CDR3 is CASSLGGVDEQYF. The CDR3 DNA follows: TGCGCCAGCAGCTTAGGGGGAGTCGACGAGCAGTACTTC. Complete variable domain (other parts from reference TRBV5-1 and TRBJ2-7): KAGVTQTPRYLIKTRGQQVTLSCSPISGHRSVSWYQQTPGQGLQFLFEYFSETQRNKGNFPGRFSGRQFSNSRSEMNVSTLELGDSALYLCASSLGGVDEQYFGPGTRLTVT.